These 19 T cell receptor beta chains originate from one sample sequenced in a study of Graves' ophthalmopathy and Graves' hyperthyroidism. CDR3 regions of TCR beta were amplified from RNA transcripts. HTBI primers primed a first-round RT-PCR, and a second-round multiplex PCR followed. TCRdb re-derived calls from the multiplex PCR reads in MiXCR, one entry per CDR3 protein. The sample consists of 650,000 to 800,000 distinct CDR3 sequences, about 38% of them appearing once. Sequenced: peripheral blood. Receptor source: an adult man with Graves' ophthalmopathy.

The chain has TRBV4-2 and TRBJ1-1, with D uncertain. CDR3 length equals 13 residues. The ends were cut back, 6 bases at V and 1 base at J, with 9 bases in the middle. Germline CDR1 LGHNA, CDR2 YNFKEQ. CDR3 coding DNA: TGTGCCAGCAGTCAAACACAGAACACTGAAGCTTTCTTT. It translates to CASSQTQNTEAFF.

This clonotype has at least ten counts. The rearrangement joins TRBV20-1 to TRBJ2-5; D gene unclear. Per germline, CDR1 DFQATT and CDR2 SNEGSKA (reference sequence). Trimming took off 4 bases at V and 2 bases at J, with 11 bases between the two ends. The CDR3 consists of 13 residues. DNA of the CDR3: TGCAGTGCTATTGCTGTAGCACAAGAGACCCAGTACTTC. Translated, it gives CSAIAVAQETQYF.

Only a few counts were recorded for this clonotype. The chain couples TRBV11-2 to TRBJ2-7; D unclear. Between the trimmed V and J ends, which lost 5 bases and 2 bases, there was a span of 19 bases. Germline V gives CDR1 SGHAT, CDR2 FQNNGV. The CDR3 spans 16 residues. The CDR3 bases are TGTGCCAGCAGCCAACTGAGAGGAACCCCGGCCTACGAGCAGTACTTC. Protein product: CASSQLRGTPAYEQYF. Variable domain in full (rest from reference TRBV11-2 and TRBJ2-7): EAGVAQSPRYKIIEKRQSVAFWCNPISGHATLYWYQQILGQGPKLLIQFQNNGVVDDSQLPKDRFSAERLKGVDSTLKIQPAKLEDSAVYLCASSQLRGTPAYEQYFGPGTRLTVT.

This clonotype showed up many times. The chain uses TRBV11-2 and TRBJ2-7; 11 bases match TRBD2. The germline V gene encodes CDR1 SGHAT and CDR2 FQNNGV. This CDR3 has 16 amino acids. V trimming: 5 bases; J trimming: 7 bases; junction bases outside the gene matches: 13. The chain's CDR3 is CASSPGTSGPRGEQYF. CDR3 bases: TGTGCCAGCAGCCCTGGGACTAGCGGCCCCCGAGGTGAGCAGTACTTC. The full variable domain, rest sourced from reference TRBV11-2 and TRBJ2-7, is EAGVAQSPRYKIIEKRQSVAFWCNPISGHATLYWYQQILGQGPKLLIQFQNNGVVDDSQLPKDRFSAERLKGVDSTLKIQPAKLEDSAVYLCASSPGTSGPRGEQYFGPGTRLTVT.

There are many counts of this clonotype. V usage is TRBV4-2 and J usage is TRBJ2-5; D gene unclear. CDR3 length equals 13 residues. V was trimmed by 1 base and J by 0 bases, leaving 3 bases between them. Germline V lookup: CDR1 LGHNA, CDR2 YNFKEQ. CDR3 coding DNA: TGTGCCAGCAGCCAAGTTGACCAAGAGACCCAGTACTTC. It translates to CASSQVDQETQYF.

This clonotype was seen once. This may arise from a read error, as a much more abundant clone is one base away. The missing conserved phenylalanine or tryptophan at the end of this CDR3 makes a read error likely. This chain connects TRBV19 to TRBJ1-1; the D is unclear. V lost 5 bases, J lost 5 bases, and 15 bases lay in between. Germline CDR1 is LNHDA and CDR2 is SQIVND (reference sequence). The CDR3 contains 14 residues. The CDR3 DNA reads TGTGCCAGTAGTCCGCCGGGCAACCCTACTGAAGCTTTCTCT. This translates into CASSPPGNPTEAFS.

In DNA form, the CDR3 reads TGTGCCAGCAGCTTAGTGTGGTCGGGAGCGGAGACCCAGTACTTC. The encoded protein is CASSLVWSGAETQYF. The chain has TRBV11-2 and TRBJ2-5; TRBD2 is a possible D gene (6 bases). CDR1 and CDR2 from the germline V gene are SGHAT and FQNNGV. Trimming shortened V by 1 base and J by 5 bases, and 14 bases separated the two germline ends. The CDR3 covers 15 residues.

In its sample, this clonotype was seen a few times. As DNA, the CDR3 is TGTGCCAGCAGCTTGGGGTGGCGGACTGAAGCTTTCTTT. It specifies CASSLGWRTEAFF. The rearrangement uses TRBV7-8 and TRBJ1-1; D is ambiguous. This CDR3 contains 13 residues. Trimming shortened V by 3 bases and J by 5 bases, and 10 bases separated the two germline ends. Germline assignment: CDR1 SGHVS and CDR2 FQNEAQ.

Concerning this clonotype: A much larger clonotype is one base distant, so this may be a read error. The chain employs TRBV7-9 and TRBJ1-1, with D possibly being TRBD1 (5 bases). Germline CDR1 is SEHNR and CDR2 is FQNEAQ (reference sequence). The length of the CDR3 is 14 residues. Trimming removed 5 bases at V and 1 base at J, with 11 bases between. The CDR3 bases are TGTGCCAGCAGCCTCAGGGAGCCGAACACTGAAGCTTTCTTT. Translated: CASSLREPNTEAFF.

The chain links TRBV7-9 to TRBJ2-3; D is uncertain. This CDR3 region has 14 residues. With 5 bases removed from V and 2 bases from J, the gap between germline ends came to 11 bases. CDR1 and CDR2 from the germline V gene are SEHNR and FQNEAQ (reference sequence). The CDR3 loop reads CASSPPEDTDTQYF. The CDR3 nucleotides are TGTGCCAGCAGCCCACCGGAAGACACAGATACGCAGTATTTT.

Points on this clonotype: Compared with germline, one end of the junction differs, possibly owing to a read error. This CDR3 is CASSPGEKLVF. CDR3 DNA: TGTGCCAGCAGCCCTGGTGAAAAACTGGTTTTT. The rearrangement links TRBV7-3 to TRBJ1-4; D is unresolved. From germline, CDR1 is SGHTA and CDR2 FQGTGA. This CDR3 has 11 residues.

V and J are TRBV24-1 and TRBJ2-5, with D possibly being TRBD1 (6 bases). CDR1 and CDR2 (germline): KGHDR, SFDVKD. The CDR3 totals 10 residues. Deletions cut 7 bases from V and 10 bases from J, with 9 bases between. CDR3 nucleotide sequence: TGTGCCACCAGCCAGGGGAGCCAGTACTTC. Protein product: CATSQGSQYF.

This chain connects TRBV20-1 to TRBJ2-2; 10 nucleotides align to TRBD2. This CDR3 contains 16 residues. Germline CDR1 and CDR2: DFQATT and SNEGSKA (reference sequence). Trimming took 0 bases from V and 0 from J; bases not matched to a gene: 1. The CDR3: CSARELAGTNTGELFF. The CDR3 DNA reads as TGCAGTGCTAGAGAACTAGCGGGGACGAACACCGGGGAGCTGTTTTTT.

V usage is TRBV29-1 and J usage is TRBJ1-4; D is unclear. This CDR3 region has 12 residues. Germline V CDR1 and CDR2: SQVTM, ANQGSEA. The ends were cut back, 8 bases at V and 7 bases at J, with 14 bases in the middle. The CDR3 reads CSLGPSSEKLFF. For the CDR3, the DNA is TGCAGCTTAGGGCCGAGCAGTGAAAAACTGTTTTTT.

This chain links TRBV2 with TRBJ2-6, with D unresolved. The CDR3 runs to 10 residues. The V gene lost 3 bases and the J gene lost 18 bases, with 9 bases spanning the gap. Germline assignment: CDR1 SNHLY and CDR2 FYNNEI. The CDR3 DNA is TGTGCCAGCAGTGAGGTCGTCGGGACTTTC. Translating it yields CASSEVVGTF.

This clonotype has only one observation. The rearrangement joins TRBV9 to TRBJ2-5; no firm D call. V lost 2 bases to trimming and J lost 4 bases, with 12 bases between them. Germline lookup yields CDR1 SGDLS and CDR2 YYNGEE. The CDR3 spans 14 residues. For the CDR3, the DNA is TGTGCCAGCAGCGTCGGACGACTCGGAGAGACCCAGTACTTC. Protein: CASSVGRLGETQYF. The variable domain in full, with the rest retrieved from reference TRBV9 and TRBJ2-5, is DSGVTQTPKHLITATGQRVTLRCSPRSGDLSVYWYQQSLDQGLQFLIQYYNGEERAKGNILERFSAQQFPDLHSELNLSSLELGDSALYFCASSVGRLGETQYFGPGTRLLVL.

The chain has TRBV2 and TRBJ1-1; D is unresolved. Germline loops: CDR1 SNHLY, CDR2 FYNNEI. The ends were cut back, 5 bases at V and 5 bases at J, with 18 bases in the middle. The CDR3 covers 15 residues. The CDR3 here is CASSLFRDGWTEAFF. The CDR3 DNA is TGTGCCAGCAGTTTATTTCGGGATGGATGGACTGAAGCTTTCTTT.

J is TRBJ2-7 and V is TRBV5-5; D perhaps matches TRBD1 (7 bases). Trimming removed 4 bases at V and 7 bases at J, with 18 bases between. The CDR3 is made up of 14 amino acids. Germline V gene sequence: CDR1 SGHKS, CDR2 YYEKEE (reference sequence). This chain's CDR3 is CASSLGQGGWEQYF. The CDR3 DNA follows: TGTGCCAGCAGCCTAGGCCAGGGGGGCTGGGAGCAGTACTTC.

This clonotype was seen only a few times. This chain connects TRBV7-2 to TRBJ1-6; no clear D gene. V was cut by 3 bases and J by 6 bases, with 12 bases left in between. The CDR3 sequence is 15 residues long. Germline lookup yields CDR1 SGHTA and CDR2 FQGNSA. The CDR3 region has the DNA TGTGCCAGCAGCTTTACGGTTGGCGGTAATTCACCCCTCCACTTT. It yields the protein CASSFTVGGNSPLHF.